This entry lists 31 T cell receptor beta chains sequenced from one sample in a study of Ad26.COV2.S vaccination and SARS-CoV-2 variants. Method: immunoSEQ multiplex PCR; TCRdb's copy keeps in-frame clones and lacks some. The data show around 300,000 clones, 88% seen once. Treatment reported: some 19 received Ad26.COV2.S at low or high dose, single or two shots; five or six received placebo; per-sample allocation not given. The study sampled participants on day 63 after the first vaccine or placebo injection. Sequencing was performed on peripheral blood, taken in a trial of Ad26.COV2.S vaccine versus placebo. The source is a person aged 18-60 years who received the Ad26.COV2.S COVID-19 vaccine or a placebo.

The chain carries TRBV5-6 and TRBJ2-5; TRBD1 matches at 8 bases. In germline, CDR1 is SGHDT, CDR2 YYEEEE. Trimming removed 4 bases from V and 5 bases from J; junction bases left unmatched: 10. The CDR3 is 15 amino acids. The CDR3 DNA reads TGTGCCAGCAGCACATCGACAGGGGTCGGTGAGACCCAGTACTTC. Amino acid sequence: CASSTSTGVGETQYF.

The chain combines TRBV19 with TRBJ2-2; D gene ambiguous. Germline CDR1 is LNHDA and CDR2 is SQIVND (reference sequence). CDR3 length: 17 amino acids. With 3 bases removed from V and 3 bases from J, the gap between germline ends came to 17 bases. The CDR3 DNA is TGTGCCAGTAGTATTGGCAGATTAGAAACCTACACCGGGGAGCTGTTTTTT. This encodes CASSIGRLETYTGELFF.

This clone was detected only once. This chain links TRBV4-2 with TRBJ2-3; no definite D call. Germline CDR1 and CDR2: LGHNA and YNFKEQ. This CDR3 comprises 13 residues. The V gene lost 1 base and the J gene lost 6 bases, with 8 bases spanning the gap. CDR3 region: CASSQGTADTQYF. The CDR3 nucleotides read TGTGCCAGCAGCCAAGGAACAGCGGATACGCAGTATTTT.

This clone has only a few counts. The V and J genes are TRBV27 and TRBJ1-1; D remains unclear. The V end lost 6 bases, the J end lost 1 base, and 12 bases lay between the germline ends. The CDR3 runs 14 residues. CDR1 is MNHEY, CDR2 SMNVEV, per germline (reference sequence). CDR3 protein: CASRVESENTEAFF. Here the CDR3 DNA reads TGTGCCAGCAGAGTCGAATCAGAGAACACTGAAGCTTTCTTT.

The V and J genes are TRBV27 and TRBJ1-4; 7 bases are a match to TRBD1. This CDR3 has 15 residues. The germline CDR1 and CDR2 sequences are MNHEY and SMNVEV (reference sequence). V trimming: 4 bases; J trimming: 6 bases; junction bases outside the gene matches: 8. The CDR3 is CASSSWTGRYEKLFF. CDR3 nucleotides: TGTGCCAGCAGTTCTTGGACAGGAAGATATGAAAAACTGTTTTTT.

J is TRBJ2-3 and V is TRBV11-2; D not resolved. Germline values: CDR1 SGHAT, CDR2 FQNNGV. This CDR3 region has 12 residues. Between the trimmed V and J ends, which lost 2 bases and 5 bases, there was a span of 5 bases. In nucleotides, the CDR3 is TGTGCCAGCAGCTTATGGGAAGATACGCAGTATTTT. Translation gives CASSLWEDTQYF.

The chain joins TRBV3-1 (or the pseudogene TRBV3-2) to TRBJ1-3; D is unresolved. V was cut by 1 base and J by 6 bases, with 10 bases left in between. The CDR3 loop spans 14 amino acids. Germline V gives CDR1 LGHDT, CDR2 YNNKEL (reference sequence). CDR3 sequence reads: CASSQGRGSNTIYF. CDR3 nucleotide sequence: TGTGCCAGCAGCCAAGGTAGAGGTTCAAACACCATATATTTT.

This clone was picked up one time. This chain joins TRBV7-2 and TRBJ1-1; D possibly corresponds to TRBD1 (5 bases). Germline assignment: CDR1 SGHTA and CDR2 FQGNSA. This CDR3 has 13 amino acids. V dropped 0 bases and J dropped 6 bases, with 8 bases sitting between them. The CDR3 loop reads CASSLAGGPEAFF. Here the CDR3 DNA reads TGTGCCAGCAGCTTAGCGGGGGGTCCTGAAGCTTTCTTT.

This chain links TRBV12-2 with TRBJ2-4; no check of the table's D call, TRBD2, against the DNA was made. TRBV12-2 is recorded as a pseudogene. The length of the CDR3 is 12 residues. The CDR3 DNA reads TGTGCAAGTCGCTTAGGGAGGGCCCCTCGGTACTTC. Translating it yields CASRLGRAPRYF.

The chain joins TRBV30 to TRBJ1-6; no firm D call. The CDR3 extends over 15 amino acids. CDR1 is GTSNPN and CDR2 is SVGIG in the germline V gene (reference sequence). V lost 1 base and J 0 bases, leaving 7 bases between the germline ends. This chain's CDR3 is CAWSDKSSYNSPLHF. CDR3 in DNA: TGTGCCTGGAGTGACAAGAGCTCCTATAATTCACCCCTCCACTTT.

This rearrangement joins TRBV9 to TRBJ1-1; D is uncertain. The germline V gene has CDR1 SGDLS and CDR2 YYNGEE. The V end lost 2 bases, the J end lost 14 bases, and 22 bases lay between the germline ends. This CDR3 has 14 amino acids. The CDR3 DNA sequence: TGTGCCAGCAGCGTCGAAGACTCGGACCGCGTGAGGTTCTTT. It is translated as CASSVEDSDRVRFF.

This clone was counted only a few times. Other DNA sequences in this sample translate to the same CDR3. The V gene is TRBV15, the J gene TRBJ2-5; either TRBD1 or TRBD2 may supply D (6 bases each). The CDR3 covers 13 residues. Germline values: CDR1 LNHNV, CDR2 YYDKDF (reference sequence). Trimming stripped 5 bases from V and 1 base from J, with 8 bases between. The CDR3 loop reads CATSRGPQETQYF. The CDR3 DNA sequence: TGTGCCACCAGCCGGGGGCCCCAAGAGACCCAGTACTTC.

This chain connects TRBV28 to TRBJ1-3; D unclear. V gave up 7 bases and J gave up 5 bases, with 15 bases separating them. Germline CDR1 MDHEN, CDR2 SYDVKM. This CDR3 contains 14 residues. The CDR3 loop reads CASTPDGERNTIYF. The CDR3 DNA reads as TGTGCCAGCACCCCGGACGGGGAGAGAAACACCATATATTTT.

This rearrangement joins TRBV7-3 to TRBJ2-1; D is perhaps TRBD1 (5 bases). Germline V gene lookup returns CDR1 SGHTA and CDR2 FQGTGA. CDR3 size: 16 residues. Deletions cut 5 bases from V and 7 bases from J, with 21 bases between. Here the CDR3 reads CASSPYPRGSRNEQFF. CDR3 coding DNA: TGTGCCAGCAGCCCATACCCTAGGGGATCTAGGAATGAGCAGTTCTTC. The full variable domain, its missing parts supplied by reference TRBV7-3 and TRBJ2-1, is GAGVSQTPSNKVTEKGKYVELRCDPISGHTALYWYRQSLGQGPEFLIYFQGTGAADDSGLPNDRFFAVRPEGSVSTLKIQRTERGDSAVYLCASSPYPRGSRNEQFFGPGTRLTVL.

The rearrangement uses TRBV7-6 and TRBJ2-2, with 8 positions matching TRBD1. The germline CDR1 and CDR2 sequences are SGHVS and FNYEAQ. This CDR3 has 15 amino acids. V gave up 4 bases and J gave up 5 bases; unmatched junction bases: 6. Written as DNA, the CDR3 is TGTGCCAGCAGCTCAGGACAGGGTATTACCGGGGAGCTGTTTTTT. Its protein product is CASSSGQGITGELFF.

The chain has TRBV4-2 and TRBJ2-7; D may correspond to TRBD1 or TRBD2 (5 bases each). CDR3 length equals 14 residues. CDR1 is LGHNA and CDR2 is YNFKEQ in the germline V gene. V was shortened by 5 bases and J by 4 bases, with 15 bases between the two germline ends. CDR3: CASSFERGGYEQYF. The CDR3, as DNA: TGTGCCAGCAGCTTTGAGAGGGGCGGGTACGAGCAGTACTTC.

V usage is TRBV29-1 and J usage is TRBJ1-2; D gene uncertain. The CDR3 has 13 amino acids. V lost 4 bases and J 4 bases, leaving 13 bases between the germline ends. The V gene's germline CDR1 is SQVTM and CDR2 ANQGSEA. The CDR3 is CSVGWGSGYGYTF. As DNA, the CDR3 is TGCAGCGTTGGATGGGGAAGCGGCTATGGCTACACCTTC.

The chain links TRBV3-1 (or the pseudogene TRBV3-2) to TRBJ1-1; 9 positions match TRBD1. CDR3 size: 15 residues. Looked up from germline, CDR1 is LGHDT and CDR2 is YNNKEL (reference sequence). The junction had 4 bases not matched to a gene; V was cut back by 5 bases and J by 0 bases. The CDR3 region is CASSERQGVNTEAFF. DNA for the CDR3: TGTGCCAGCAGCGAAAGACAGGGGGTGAACACTGAAGCTTTCTTT.

The chain is built from TRBV7-8 and TRBJ2-3; D is perhaps TRBD1 (6 bases). This CDR3 has 17 amino acids. The germline V gene encodes CDR1 SGHVS and CDR2 FQNEAQ. V was trimmed by 1 base and J by 0 bases, leaving 14 bases between them. This CDR3 is CASSLGPGVSSTDTQYF. The CDR3 region has the DNA TGTGCCAGCAGCTTAGGCCCAGGGGTGTCTAGCACAGATACGCAGTATTTT. The complete variable domain, with remaining parts taken from reference TRBV7-8 and TRBJ2-3, reads GAGVSQSPRYKVAKRGQDVALRCDPISGHVSLFWYQQALGQGPEFLTYFQNEAQLDKSGLPSDRFFAERPEGSVSTLKIQRTQQEDSAVYLCASSLGPGVSSTDTQYFGPGTRLTVL.

The count of this clone is one. The chain is built from TRBV5-1 and TRBJ2-2; possibly TRBD1 or TRBD2 for D (5 bases each). The CDR3 has 14 amino acids. The V gene lost 4 bases and the J gene lost 4 bases, with 11 bases spanning the gap. The V gene's germline CDR1 is SGHRS and CDR2 YFSETQ. CDR3 sequence reads: CASSPAGATGELFF. CDR3 sequence (DNA): TGCGCCAGCAGCCCCGCCGGGGCCACCGGGGAGCTGTTTTTT. Filled out from reference TRBV5-1 and TRBJ2-2, the complete variable domain reads KAGVTQTPRYLIKTRGQQVTLSCSPISGHRSVSWYQQTPGQGLQFLFEYFSETQRNKGNFPGRFSGRQFSNSRSEMNVSTLELGDSALYLCASSPAGATGELFFGEGSRLTVL.

The chain combines TRBV24-1 with TRBJ1-2, with D maybe TRBD1 (5 bases). V lost 10 bases to trimming and J lost 6 bases, with 14 bases between them. The CDR3 spans 12 residues. Per the germline V gene, CDR1 is KGHDR and CDR2 is SFDVKD. The CDR3 nucleotides read TGTGCCACTTGGGACCTACTGGATGGCTACACCTTC. Residues: CATWDLLDGYTF.

The chain joins TRBV4-2 to TRBJ1-5; TRBD1 might be the D (5 bases). Trimming took 0 bases from V and 6 from J, leaving 12 bases between them. The CDR3 has 15 amino acids. CDR1 is LGHNA and CDR2 is YNFKEQ in the germline V gene. This chain's CDR3 is CASSQEGGPGQPQHF. CDR3 bases: TGTGCCAGCAGCCAAGAGGGGGGACCGGGTCAGCCCCAGCATTTT.

In nucleotides, the CDR3 is TGTGCCAGCAGTTACTCGTCAGGGCATTCTCGCGAGCAGTACTTC. Amino acid sequence: CASSYSSGHSREQYF. The gene calls are TRBV6-5 and TRBJ2-7; D is perhaps TRBD1 (5 bases). Trimming shortened V by 0 bases and J by 6 bases, and 15 bases separated the two germline ends. The CDR3 covers 15 residues. CDR1 is MNHEY, CDR2 SVGAGI, per germline.

V and J are TRBV6-5 and TRBJ2-7, with 8 bases aligning to TRBD2. This CDR3 has 15 residues. Germline assignment: CDR1 MNHEY and CDR2 SVGAGI. Unmatched junction bases numbered 9, after V lost 7 bases and J lost 1 base. The CDR3 region has the DNA TGTGCCAGCACCCCGGGGGGACTAGGGTCCTACGAGCAGTACTTC. It yields the protein CASTPGGLGSYEQYF.

The V call is TRBV27, the J call TRBJ1-2, with D perhaps matching TRBD1 (6 bases). Germline CDR1 MNHEY, CDR2 SMNVEV (reference sequence). The V end was cut by 4 bases, the J end by 0 bases, with 9 bases between. CDR3 length: 14 amino acids. CDR3: CASSWTVSNYGYTF. Written as DNA, the CDR3 is TGTGCCAGCAGTTGGACAGTATCTAACTATGGCTACACCTTC.

This chain links TRBV7-2 with TRBJ1-5, with D unclear. Germline V gene lookup returns CDR1 SGHTA and CDR2 FQGNSA. The CDR3 extends over 16 amino acids. The V end was cut by 4 bases, the J end by 3 bases, with 16 bases between. The CDR3 sequence: CASSWPEEGPNQPQHF. The CDR3 coding sequence is TGTGCCAGCAGCTGGCCCGAGGAGGGCCCCAATCAGCCCCAGCATTTT.

This chain joins TRBV7-2 and TRBJ2-5; D gene ambiguous. Germline assignment: CDR1 SGHTA and CDR2 FQGNSA. V lost 2 bases to trimming and J lost 4 bases, with 14 bases between them. The CDR3 sequence is 15 residues long. CDR3 sequence (DNA): TGTGCCAGCAGCTTATTCCTGGGTTTGGGAGAGACCCAGTACTTC. Residues: CASSLFLGLGETQYF.

The rearrangement joins TRBV23-1 to TRBJ1-1; TRBD1 matches 7 bases. TRBV23-1 is flagged as an ORF with uncertain function. The CDR3 spans 17 residues. The V segment lost 4 bases and the J segment 1 base; nucleotides outside the gene matches: 12. CDR3 coding DNA: TGCGCCAGCAGTCTACCTCCAACAGGGGTATCGAACACTGAAGCTTTCTTT. Protein sequence: CASSLPPTGVSNTEAFF.

The chain joins TRBV6-5 to TRBJ1-1, with TRBD1 identical over 7 bases. The CDR3 totals 13 residues. V shed 6 bases, J shed 5 bases, and the junction held 6 bases outside the gene matches. Per the germline V gene, CDR1 is MNHEY and CDR2 is SVGAGI. The CDR3 sequence: CASSPDRITEAFF. The CDR3 region has the DNA TGTGCCAGCAGCCCGGACAGGATAACTGAAGCTTTCTTT.

The gene calls are TRBV3-1 (or the pseudogene TRBV3-2) and TRBJ2-7; 7 nucleotides match TRBD1. Germline loops: CDR1 LGHDT, CDR2 YNNKEL (reference sequence). The CDR3 runs to 15 residues. Unmatched junction bases numbered 5, after V lost 1 base and J lost 2 bases. For the CDR3, the DNA is TGTGCCAGCAGCCAAGTCCGACAGGGACCCTACGAGCAGTACTTC. Translated, it gives CASSQVRQGPYEQYF.

The chain combines TRBV7-3 with TRBJ2-7, with TRBD2 matching over 12 bases. This CDR3 has 15 residues. CDR1 is SGHTA and CDR2 is FQGTGA in the germline V gene. The ends lost 2 bases at V and 1 base at J; junction bases unmatched: 0. CDR3 DNA sequence: TGTGCCAGCAGCTTAGGGACTAGCGGGTCCTACGAGCAGTACTTC. Its protein is CASSLGTSGSYEQYF.